These 15 T cell receptor beta chains were sequenced from one sample in a study of blood T cells in healthy people across ages (dated by TCRdb to 2013 to 2016). Libraries were built with 5' RACE. TCRdb shows the sequencer as Illumina HiSeq 2500. The second PCR ran for about 6 to 12 cycles and used a J-beta primer mix along with a sample-barcoded 5' primer. TCRdb itself trimmed the public reads at Q25 with fastp, ran MiXCR and retained productive beta chains. Rows merge per CDR3 protein into single entries with the most common DNA and genes. The sample table lists hundreds of thousands of distinct CDR3 sequences, around 43% of them with a count of one. The ten biggest clones cover about 21% of the sample. The sample consisted of blood. All receptors derive from a man aged 55-75 years in good health.

As for this clonotype: A read error is possible here, since a much larger clone lies one base away. The chain carries TRBV13 and TRBJ1-1, with 7 bases aligning to TRBD1. J lost 1 base, V lost 6 bases, and 8 bases had no gene match. CDR3 length: 15 amino acids. Germline CDR1 is PRHDT and CDR2 is FYEKMQ (reference sequence). CDR3 nucleotides: TGTGCCAGCAGATTGAAGGGGGCCCAGAACACTGAAGCTTTCTTT. It translates to CASRLKGAQNTEAFF.

The chain combines TRBV7-8 with TRBJ2-6; the match to TRBD1 covers 7 bases. From germline, CDR1 is SGHVS and CDR2 FQNEAQ. Trimming removed 4 bases from V and 1 base from J; junction bases left unmatched: 16. This CDR3 is 20 amino acids long. This chain's CDR3 is CASSSKLGQPRVSGANVLTF. The DNA of the CDR3 is TGTGCCAGCAGCTCAAAGTTGGGACAGCCCAGAGTATCTGGGGCCAACGTCCTGACTTTC.

This chain joins TRBV20-1 and TRBJ2-7, with D possibly TRBD2 on 5 matching bases. Looked up from germline, CDR1 is DFQATT and CDR2 is SNEGSKA (reference sequence). V was clipped by 1 base and J by 12 bases, with 22 bases between them. The CDR3 covers 14 residues. CDR3 DNA: TGCAGTGCTAGAGTGTTTGGGAAGGAGGAGACCCCGTACTTC. This translates into CSARVFGKEETPYF.

V is TRBV6-6 and J is TRBJ2-3, with D possibly TRBD1 on 6 matching bases. CDR1 is MNHNY and CDR2 is SVGAGI in the germline V gene (reference sequence). V lost 10 bases to trimming and J lost 2 bases, with 16 bases between them. CDR3 length: 14 amino acids. CDR3 coding DNA: TGTGCCAACAGCGACAGGCCAAACACAGATACGCAGTATTTT. Its translation: CANSDRPNTDTQYF.

This clonotype was picked up a small number of times. V is TRBV6-5 and J is TRBJ1-2; D possibly corresponds to TRBD1 (6 bases). This CDR3 contains 16 residues. Germline CDR1 MNHEY, CDR2 SVGAGI. V dropped 0 bases and J dropped 2 bases, with 13 bases sitting between them. The CDR3 coding sequence is TGTGCCAGCAGTTACTCGACGTCAGGGGAGAACTATGGCTACACCTTC. It translates to CASSYSTSGENYGYTF.

The chain is built from TRBV12-3 or TRBV12-4 and TRBJ2-5, with D possibly TRBD2 on 6 matching bases. V was shortened by 7 bases and J by 11 bases, with 26 bases between the two germline ends. CDR3 length equals 15 residues. DNA of the CDR3: TGTGCCAGCATTATCGGGGGATCGGGTTACAATGAGCAGTACTTC. Encoded protein: CASIIGGSGYNEQYF.

This clonotype was observed a few times. V usage is TRBV20-1 and J usage is TRBJ1-6; D call uncertain. The V gene lost 0 bases and the J gene lost 0 bases, with 12 bases spanning the gap. The CDR3 extends over 17 amino acids. Looked up from germline, CDR1 is DFQATT and CDR2 is SNEGSKA (reference sequence). As DNA, the CDR3 is TGCAGTGCTAGAGATCTGGCACCGAGCTCCTATAATTCACCCCTCCACTTT. Translation gives CSARDLAPSSYNSPLHF.

The chain carries TRBV5-1 and TRBJ2-1; D is perhaps TRBD1 (5 bases). Per germline, CDR1 SGHRS and CDR2 YFSETQ. This CDR3 is 16 amino acids long. V lost 6 bases and J 4 bases, leaving 20 bases between the germline ends. The CDR3 region is CASNLDSPGPYNEQFF. The CDR3 bases are TGCGCCAGCAACCTTGACAGTCCGGGCCCTTACAATGAGCAGTTCTTC.

This clonotype was seen many times. The genes are TRBV11-2 and TRBJ2-1; D is possibly TRBD2 (6 bases). V was cut by 1 base and J by 9 bases, with 13 bases left in between. The CDR3 spans 14 residues. Germline lookup yields CDR1 SGHAT and CDR2 FQNNGV. CDR3 amino acids: CASSLGLGRVEQFF. DNA of the CDR3: TGTGCCAGCAGCTTAGGACTAGGCCGCGTTGAGCAGTTCTTC.

The chain combines TRBV6-5 with TRBJ1-5; the D is unclear. The germline gives CDR1 MNHEY, CDR2 SVGAGI. This CDR3 has 13 amino acids. V was shortened by 0 bases and J by 3 bases, with 3 bases between the two germline ends. The CDR3 coding sequence is TGTGCCAGCAGTTACTCACTCAATCAGCCCCAGCATTTT. Amino acids: CASSYSLNQPQHF.

In nucleotides, the CDR3 is TGTGCCAGCAGCACCGTACACTTGCCGGGACAGCGCATTTACGAGCAGTACTTC. Translating it yields CASSTVHLPGQRIYEQYF. V gene TRBV6-1 combines with J gene TRBJ2-5; 7 bases match TRBD1. TRBJ2-7 matches the DNA end more closely, so the J call is doubtful. This CDR3 is built from 18 residues. Germline CDR1 reads MNHNS; CDR2 reads SASEGT.

The rearrangement uses TRBV20-1 and TRBJ2-5, with 9 bases that match TRBD2. The germline V gene has CDR1 DFQATT and CDR2 SNEGSKA (reference sequence). The junction had 13 bases not matched to a gene; V was cut back by 0 bases and J by 11 bases. The CDR3 runs 15 residues. Here the CDR3 reads CSARDVAGVYNEQYF. CDR3 nucleotide sequence: TGCAGTGCTAGAGATGTAGCGGGGGTCTACAATGAGCAGTACTTC.

The sample holds a few counts of this clonotype. J is TRBJ2-7 and V is TRBV7-8; D call uncertain. This CDR3 spans 16 amino acids. Germline CDR1 and CDR2: SGHVS and FQNEAQ. Trimming removed 8 bases at V and 0 bases at J, with 20 bases between. CDR3 DNA sequence: TGTGCCAGCTCCTTCACCCGGCCGGAGAGCTCCTACGAGCAGTACTTC. As protein: CASSFTRPESSYEQYF.

The chain has TRBV9 and TRBJ2-7; tentatively, D is TRBD1 (5 bases). V was pared by 4 bases and J by 2 bases, with 16 bases between. Germline CDR1 SGDLS, CDR2 YYNGEE. CDR3 length: 15 residues. The CDR3 coding sequence is TGTGCCAGCAGCCCAGCCGAGACAGACCCCTACGAGCAGTACTTC. This gives the protein CASSPAETDPYEQYF.

On this clonotype: One end of the junction varies from germline; a read error may be responsible. The V gene is TRBV6-6, the J gene TRBJ2-6, with a tentative D call TRBD2 (7 bases). The CDR3 has 14 residues. Germline V gene data show CDR1 as MNHNY and CDR2 as SVGAGI (reference sequence). The CDR3 loop is CASSYSRGANILTF. The CDR3 nucleotides are TGTGCCAGCAGTTACTCCCGGGGGGCCAACATCCTGACTTTC.